This T cell receptor beta chain was identified during a study of blood T cells in healthy people across ages. Broader study findings: No one knew whether donors had CMV, which possibly confounded expanded clonotype changes. Long-lived donors exceeded aged donors in naive CD4+ cells and diversity.

The length of the CDR3 is 15 residues. Germline values: CDR1 SGHVS, CDR2 FNYEAQ. A second PCR of 7 to 11 cycles used a sample-barcoded 5' primer and a J-beta primer mix. Each cDNA molecule carried a tag from a template-switch adaptor that contained 12 random nucleotides. MiXCR was run by TCRdb on the 5' RACE reads, yielding one entry per CDR3 protein. The sample records about 900,000 distinct CDR3 sequences, around 62% being singletons. Each sample yielded at least 6 million isolated PBMCs. With regard to this clonotype: Antigen: not known. An end of the junction does not agree with germline; a read error may underlie this.

The rearrangement uses TRBV7-6 and TRBJ1-2; possibly TRBD1 for D (5 bases). The specimen was blood. The receptor comes from a man aged 25 to 40 in good health. Here the CDR3 reads CASSPGPRANYDYTF. The CDR3 DNA reads TGTGCCAGCAGCCCGGGACCGAGAGCTAACTATGACTACACCTTC.